This TCR beta chain was sequenced for a study of CD8+CD57+ T cells in acquired aplastic anemia. It was genomic DNA that served as the template for profiling TCR beta VDJ and CDR3. TCRdb reprocessed the reads via MiXCR and lists one record per CDR3 protein. This sample carries 170,000 or so distinct CDR3 sequences, more than 40% of them seen once, and the ten largest clones take roughly 30%. Study outcomes and limitations: Patients had roughly 30 CD8+ CDR3 sequences in common with controls (the shared set). Controls did not differ significantly from patients in CD8+ Simpson's diversity.

Per germline, CDR1 LNHDA and CDR2 SQIVND (reference sequence). This CDR3 region has 16 residues. With 3 bases removed from V and 2 bases from J, the gap between germline ends came to 17 bases. Whoever was chosen for sequencing had shown CD8+CD57+ cell expansion by flow cytometry. Patients were therapy-naive when their blood was sampled. This clonotype came up many times. Its specificity is not known. The J gene is TRBJ2-7, the V gene TRBV19; TRBD1 or TRBD2 may be the D gene (6 bases each). The source is a human donor with aplastic anemia. Sequencing was carried out using sorted CD4+, CD8+, or CD8+CD57+ T cells (not recorded which) from PBMCs. This chain's CDR3 is CASSISGREGAYEQYF. CDR3 nucleotide sequence: TGTGCCAGTAGTATCTCCGGGAGAGAGGGGGCCTACGAGCAGTACTTC.